The rows below give T cell receptor beta chains drawn from one sample of a study of memory CD4+ T cells and cytomegalovirus serostatus. Clones were sequenced by immunoSEQ multiplex PCR, and TCRdb holds only the in-frame ones, with some missing. The sample comprises approximately 27,000 clones, about 76% of which are singletons, and around 1% rests with the top ten. The sequenced sample was memory CD4+ T cells from blood. These receptor sequences come from an adult in good health and CMV-seronegative. Both conserved end residues are part of each CDR3. Fields, in order: D gene, V gene, J gene, clone size, CDR3 DNA, CDR3 protein. The D gene is left open where the match is weak. The size of a clone is reported for some rows only, either as once, few or many, or as a class for expanded clones.

.	TRBV10-2	TRBJ1-1	.	TGCGCCAGCAGGGGGACACTCACTGAAGCTTTCTTT	CASRGTLTEAFF
.	TRBV4-3	TRBJ1-5	few	TGCGCCAGCAGCCTAGGAAATAATCAGCCCCAGCATTTT	CASSLGNNQPQHF
.	TRBV5-4	TRBJ2-5	.	TGTGCCAGCAGCTTGGAGGGTACGGAGACCCAGTACTTC	CASSLEGTETQYF
.	TRBV5-8	TRBJ1-1	few	TGTGCCAGCAGCTACACGGGGGGTTATGGCTTT	CASSYTGGYGF
TRBD2	TRBV7-9	TRBJ2-5	few	TGTGCCAGCAGCTTACAGGGACTAGCGGGAGAGACCCAGTACTTC	CASSLQGLAGETQYF
TRBD1	TRBV10-1	TRBJ1-1	few	TGCGCCAGCAGTGAGGGACAGGGGATGGCTTTCTTT	CASSEGQGMAFF
.	TRBV6-1	TRBJ2-7	.	TGTGCCAGCACCCCGAACAGGGACTTCTACGAGCAGTACTTC	CASTPNRDFYEQYF
.	TRBV5-4	TRBJ2-5	.	TGTGCCAGCAGCTTAGGAGACAGAGTAACCCAGTACTTC	CASSLGDRVTQYF
TRBD1	TRBV7-3	TRBJ2-5	.	TGTGCCAGCGGTTTGGGAACAGGGGGCCAAGAGACCCAGTACTTC	CASGLGTGGQETQYF
.	TRBV15	TRBJ1-2	few	TGTGCCACCAGCAGAGATGATAGAGGGGGTAGTGGCTACACCTTC	CATSRDDRGGSGYTF
.	TRBV6-5	TRBJ1-1	.	TGTGCCAGCAGTTACCTTTCCGGGGCCTTGTTGGCTTTCTTT	CASSYLSGALLAFF
.	TRBV19	TRBJ1-5	.	TGTGCCAGTAGTGGTTCAGGACAACAAACCCAGCCCCAGCATTTT	CASSGSGQQTQPQHF
TRBD1	TRBV6-1	TRBJ1-5	.	TGTGCCAGCAAAGGGGGACAGAGCAATCAGCCCCAGCATTTT	CASKGGQSNQPQHF
TRBD2	TRBV9	TRBJ2-1	.	TGTGCCAGCAGCGTAGCGGGGACTAGCTTCAATGAGCAGTTCTTC	CASSVAGTSFNEQFF
.	TRBV5-1	TRBJ1-4	.	TGCGCCAGCAGCTTCGGCCCCCTTGGAACTAATGAAAAACTGTTTTTT	CASSFGPLGTNEKLFF
.	TRBV9	TRBJ1-6	.	TGTGCCAGCAGCGACTCCCATTCACCCCTCCACTTT	CASSDSHSPLHF
TRBD1	TRBV18	TRBJ1-2	.	TGTGCCAGCTCGCCCCAGGGGGCGTCTAACTATGGCTACACCTTC	CASSPQGASNYGYTF
.	TRBV10-3	TRBJ1-5	.	TGTGCCATCAGTGAGGTGCACACCACGGCGGGTCAGCCCCAGCATTTT	CAISEVHTTAGQPQHF
TRBD1	TRBV4-3	TRBJ1-4	.	TGCGCCAGCAGCCAATTAGGACAGGGCCCAACTAATGAAAAACTGTTTTTT	CASSQLGQGPTNEKLFF
.	TRBV28	TRBJ1-5	.	TGTGCCAGCCTGCCACGGCTCAATCAGCCCCAGCATTTT	CASLPRLNQPQHF
.	TRBV5-1	TRBJ1-4	.	TGCGCCAGCAGCTTGGAGCAGGATAATGAAAAACTGTTTTTT	CASSLEQDNEKLFF
.	TRBV28	TRBJ1-5	.	TGTGCCAGCGGGGGCTCCGAGCCCCAGCATTTT	CASGGSEPQHF
.	TRBV6-5	TRBJ2-5	.	TGTGCCAGCAGTGGAAACCAGGGAGAGACCCAGTACTTC	CASSGNQGETQYF
.	TRBV6-5	TRBJ1-1	.	TGTGCCAGCAGTGAAGTGTTGGGAAACACTGAAGCTTTCTTT	CASSEVLGNTEAFF
TRBD1	TRBV4-2	TRBJ2-5	.	TGTGCCAGCAGCTTGGAGCCGGGACAGCCAGAGACCCAGTACTTC	CASSLEPGQPETQYF
.	TRBV2	TRBJ1-3	.	TGTGCCAGCACCTCAGGCTCTGGAAACACCATATATTTT	CASTSGSGNTIYF
TRBD1	TRBV9	TRBJ2-1	.	TGTGCCAGCAGCGTAGCCCCACAGGGGACGTACAATGAGCAGTTCTTC	CASSVAPQGTYNEQFF
TRBD1	TRBV5-8	TRBJ1-2	.	TGTGCCAGCAGCCGCCCGTCGGGACAGGGGGCGCGTGGCTACACCTTC	CASSRPSGQGARGYTF
.	TRBV7-2	TRBJ2-1	.	TGTGCCAGCAGCTTAGGGCCCGACAATGAGCAGTTCTTC	CASSLGPDNEQFF
TRBD1	TRBV5-1	TRBJ2-1	.	TGCGCCAGCAGCACAGGGACAGGGGGTAACAATGAGCAGTTCTTC	CASSTGTGGNNEQFF
.	TRBV7-2	TRBJ2-7	.	TGTGCCAGCAGCTTTTGGGGGGCGAACGAGCAGTACTTC	CASSFWGANEQYF
TRBD2	TRBV5-1	TRBJ2-5	.	TGCGCCAGCAGCCAGATGGTGGGGACTATCCAAGAGACCCAGTACTTC	CASSQMVGTIQETQYF
TRBD1	TRBV11-3	TRBJ2-2	.	TGTGCCAGCAGCGCTGGGGGGACAGGTCCCGGGGAGCTGTTTTTT	CASSAGGTGPGELFF
.	TRBV11-2	TRBJ1-4	.	TGTGCCAGCAGCTTCTTCGAGAGGGAAAAACTGTTTTTT	CASSFFEREKLFF
.	TRBV7-9	TRBJ1-1	.	TGTGCCAGCAGCACGCCGGGGCGGGGAAACACTGAAGCTTTCTTT	CASSTPGRGNTEAFF
.	TRBV7-2	TRBJ2-5	.	TGTGCCAGCAGCGTCGGCAGGGTGCAAGAGACCCAGTACTTC	CASSVGRVQETQYF
TRBD2	TRBV19	TRBJ2-4	once	TGTGCCAGTACCATCGGGACTAGCGGGGGGGATAGCATTCAGTACTTC	CASTIGTSGGDSIQYF
.	TRBV6-1	TRBJ2-1	.	TGTGCCAGCAACGGGCTCTACCGTGAGCAGTTCTTC	CASNGLYREQFF
.	TRBV7-2	TRBJ2-5	few	TGTGCCAGCAGCTTAAGCGTGTTGGAGACCCAGTACTTC	CASSLSVLETQYF
.	TRBV7-2	TRBJ1-2	.	TGTGCCAGCAGCTTAGGTATTAGGAGACAGAGCACCTTC	CASSLGIRRQSTF
.	TRBV5-6	TRBJ1-2	.	TGTGCCAGCAGCTTGAATCCGAATGGGGACTATGGCTACACCTTC	CASSLNPNGDYGYTF
.	TRBV2	TRBJ2-5	.	TGTGCCAGCAGTGGAACCGGCACGACCCAGTACTTC	CASSGTGTTQYF
TRBD1	TRBV7-9	TRBJ1-1	few	TGTGCCAGCAGCCCCGGGACAGGGGCGAACACTGAAGCTTTCTTT	CASSPGTGANTEAFF
TRBD1	TRBV7-3	TRBJ2-7	once	TGTGCCAGCAGCCTCAGGGGCGGGACAGGGGTCTCCTACGAGCAGTACTTC	CASSLRGGTGVSYEQYF
.	TRBV6-5	TRBJ2-3	.	TGTGCCAGCAGTCTCGGACAAGATACGCAGTATTTT	CASSLGQDTQYF
.	TRBV18	TRBJ1-1	few	TGTGCCAGCTCACCAATTATCGGACCGGGGGCTGAGTCTGAAGCTTTCTTT	CASSPIIGPGAESEAFF
TRBD1	TRBV30	TRBJ2-5	.	TGTGCCTGGACCAGGGGGTTGGGGACCCAGTACTTC	CAWTRGLGTQYF
.	TRBV18	TRBJ2-5	once	TGTGCCAGCTCACGGGCATCCGGCATCCAAGAGACCCAGTACTTC	CASSRASGIQETQYF
TRBD1	TRBV6-5	TRBJ1-2	medium-sized	TGTGCCAGCAGTTACGGGGGACAGAACTATGGCTACACCTTC	CASSYGGQNYGYTF
.	TRBV28	TRBJ2-7	.	TGTGCCAGCAGAAATGGGCCCAACGAGCAGTACTTC	CASRNGPNEQYF
TRBD1	TRBV27	TRBJ1-5	.	TGTGCCAGCAGTTTATCGGGGACAGCTTATAGCAATCAGCCCCAGCATTTT	CASSLSGTAYSNQPQHF
TRBD1	TRBV27	TRBJ2-7	.	TGTGCCAGCAGTGGACAGGGTAGTTACGAGCAGTACTTC	CASSGQGSYEQYF
TRBD1	TRBV10-3	TRBJ1-2	.	TGTGCCATCAGTGAGTCGGGGGACAGGGAGTTCCATGGCTACACCTTC	CAISESGDREFHGYTF
.	TRBV7-2	TRBJ2-5	.	TGTGCCAGCAGTACGGGGGCCTTTCCAAACGGACAAGAGACCCAGTACTTC	CASSTGAFPNGQETQYF